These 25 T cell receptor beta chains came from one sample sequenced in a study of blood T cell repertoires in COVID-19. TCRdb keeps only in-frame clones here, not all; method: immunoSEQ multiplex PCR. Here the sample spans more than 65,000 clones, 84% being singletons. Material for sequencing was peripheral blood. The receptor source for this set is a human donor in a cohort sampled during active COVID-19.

CDR3 nucleotides: TGTGCCAGCAGCTTGGAGGGCAGGGCGGGAGGCTACACCTTC. This gives the protein CASSLEGRAGGYTF. This rearrangement joins TRBV5-6 to TRBJ1-2; possibly TRBD1 for D (5 bases). CDR1 SGHDT and CDR2 YYEEEE come from the germline V gene. The CDR3 totals 14 residues. Deletions cut 0 bases from V and 8 bases from J, with 14 bases between.

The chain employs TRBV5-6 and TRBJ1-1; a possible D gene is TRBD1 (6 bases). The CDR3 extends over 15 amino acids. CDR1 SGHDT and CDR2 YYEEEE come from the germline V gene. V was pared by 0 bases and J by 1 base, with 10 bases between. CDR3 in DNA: TGTGCCAGCAGCTTGGTAGACAGGACGAACACTGAAGCTTTCTTT. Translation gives CASSLVDRTNTEAFF.

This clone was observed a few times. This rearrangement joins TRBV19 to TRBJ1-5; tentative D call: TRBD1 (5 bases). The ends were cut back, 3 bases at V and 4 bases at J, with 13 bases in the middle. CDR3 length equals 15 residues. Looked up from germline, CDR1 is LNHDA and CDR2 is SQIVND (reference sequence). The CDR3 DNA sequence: TGTGCCAGTAGTATGTCCAGGGTTCGAAATCAGCCCCAGCATTTT. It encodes CASSMSRVRNQPQHF.

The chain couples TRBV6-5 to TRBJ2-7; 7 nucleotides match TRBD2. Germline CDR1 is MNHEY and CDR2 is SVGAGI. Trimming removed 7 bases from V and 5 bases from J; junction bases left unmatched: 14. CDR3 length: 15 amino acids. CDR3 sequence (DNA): TGTGCCAGCACCTCTTTCGAGCGGGGCAGGGACGAGCAGTACTTC. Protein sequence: CASTSFERGRDEQYF.

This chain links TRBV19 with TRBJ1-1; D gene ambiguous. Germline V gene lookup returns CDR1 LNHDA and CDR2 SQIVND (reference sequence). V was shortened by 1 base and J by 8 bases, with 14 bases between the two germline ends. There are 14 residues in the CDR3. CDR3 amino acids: CASSIGGGNIEAFF. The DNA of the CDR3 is TGTGCCAGTAGTATAGGGGGAGGGAACATCGAAGCTTTCTTT.

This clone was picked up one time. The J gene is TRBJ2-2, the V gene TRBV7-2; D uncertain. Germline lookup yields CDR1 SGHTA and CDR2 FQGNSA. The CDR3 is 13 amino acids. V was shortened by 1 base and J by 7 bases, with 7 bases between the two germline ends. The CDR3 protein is CASSLVSVGELFF. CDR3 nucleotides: TGTGCCAGCAGCTTAGTGTCCGTCGGGGAGCTGTTTTTT.

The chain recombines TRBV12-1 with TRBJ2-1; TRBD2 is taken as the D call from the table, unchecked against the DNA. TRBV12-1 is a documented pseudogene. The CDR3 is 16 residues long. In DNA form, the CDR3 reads TGTGCCAGCAGCTTTCTAGAGAGAAGCGGTATAAATGAGCAGTTCTTC. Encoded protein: CASSFLERSGINEQFF.

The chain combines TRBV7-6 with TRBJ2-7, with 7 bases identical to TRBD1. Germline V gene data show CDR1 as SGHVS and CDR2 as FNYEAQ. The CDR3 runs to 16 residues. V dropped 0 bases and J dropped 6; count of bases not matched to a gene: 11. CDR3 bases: TGTGCCAGCAGCTTAGCGGGGTCGACAGGGTCTGGCGAGCAGTACTTC. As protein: CASSLAGSTGSGEQYF.

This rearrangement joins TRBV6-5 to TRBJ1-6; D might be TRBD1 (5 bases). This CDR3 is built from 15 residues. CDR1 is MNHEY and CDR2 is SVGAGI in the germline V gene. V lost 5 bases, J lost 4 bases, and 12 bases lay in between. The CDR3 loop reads CASSPGMGYNSPLHF. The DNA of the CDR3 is TGTGCCAGCAGTCCAGGGATGGGATATAATTCACCCCTCCACTTT.

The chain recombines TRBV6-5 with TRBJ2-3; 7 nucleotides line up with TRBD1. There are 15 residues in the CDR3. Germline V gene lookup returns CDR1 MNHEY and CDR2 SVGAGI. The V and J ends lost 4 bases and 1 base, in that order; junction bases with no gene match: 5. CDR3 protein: CASSSLDRGTDTQYF. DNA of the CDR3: TGTGCCAGCAGTTCCCTTGACAGGGGCACAGATACGCAGTATTTT.

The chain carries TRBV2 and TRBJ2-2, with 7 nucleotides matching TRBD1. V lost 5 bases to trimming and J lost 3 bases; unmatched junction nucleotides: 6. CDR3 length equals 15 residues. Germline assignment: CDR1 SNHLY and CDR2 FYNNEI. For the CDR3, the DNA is TGTGCCAGCAGTCCCCTGACAGGGTACACCGGGGAGCTGTTTTTT. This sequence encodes CASSPLTGYTGELFF.

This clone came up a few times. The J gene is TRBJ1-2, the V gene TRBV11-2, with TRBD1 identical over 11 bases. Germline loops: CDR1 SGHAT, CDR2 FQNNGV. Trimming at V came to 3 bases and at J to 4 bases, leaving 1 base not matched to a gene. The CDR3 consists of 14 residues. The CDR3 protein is CASSLGQGVYGYTF. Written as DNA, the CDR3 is TGTGCCAGCAGCTTGGGACAGGGGGTCTATGGCTACACCTTC.

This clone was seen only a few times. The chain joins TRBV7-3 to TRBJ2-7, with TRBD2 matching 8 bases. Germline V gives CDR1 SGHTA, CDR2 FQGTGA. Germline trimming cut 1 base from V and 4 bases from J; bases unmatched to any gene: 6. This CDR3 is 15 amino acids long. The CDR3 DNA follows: TGTGCCAGCAGCTTAAACCCAGCGGGGGTATACGAGCAGTACTTC. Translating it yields CASSLNPAGVYEQYF.

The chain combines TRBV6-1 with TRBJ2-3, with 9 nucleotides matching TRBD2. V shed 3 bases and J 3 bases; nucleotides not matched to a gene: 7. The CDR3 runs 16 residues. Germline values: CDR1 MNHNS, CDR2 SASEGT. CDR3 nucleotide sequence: TGTGCCAGCAGTGATGAGATTAGCGGGAGTACAGATACGCAGTATTTT. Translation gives CASSDEISGSTDTQYF.

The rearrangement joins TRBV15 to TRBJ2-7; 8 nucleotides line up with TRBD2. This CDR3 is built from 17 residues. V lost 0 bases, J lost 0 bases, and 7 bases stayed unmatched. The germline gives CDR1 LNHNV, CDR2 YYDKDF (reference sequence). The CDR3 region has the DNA TGTGCCACCAGCAGAGATCAAGTTAGCGGGGCCTCCTACGAGCAGTACTTC. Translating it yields CATSRDQVSGASYEQYF.

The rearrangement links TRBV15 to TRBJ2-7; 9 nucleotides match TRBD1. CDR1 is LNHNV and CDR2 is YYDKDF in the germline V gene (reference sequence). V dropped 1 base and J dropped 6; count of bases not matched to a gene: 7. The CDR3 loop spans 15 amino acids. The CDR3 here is CATSRGGQGGVEQYF. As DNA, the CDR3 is TGTGCCACCAGCAGAGGGGGACAGGGAGGTGTCGAGCAGTACTTC. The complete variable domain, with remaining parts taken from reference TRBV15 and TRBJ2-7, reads DAMVIQNPRYQVTQFGKPVTLSCSQTLNHNVMYWYQQKSSQAPKLLFHYYDKDFNNEADTPDNFQSRRPNTSFCFLDIRSPGLGDTAMYLCATSRGGQGGVEQYFGPGTRLTVT.

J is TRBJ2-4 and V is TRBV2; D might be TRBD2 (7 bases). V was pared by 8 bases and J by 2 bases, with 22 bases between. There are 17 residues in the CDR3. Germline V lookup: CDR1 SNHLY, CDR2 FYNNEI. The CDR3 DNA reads TGTGCCAGCGTGGGGGGCGAGGGGAGGGGAACCAAAAACATTCAGTACTTC. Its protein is CASVGGEGRGTKNIQYF.

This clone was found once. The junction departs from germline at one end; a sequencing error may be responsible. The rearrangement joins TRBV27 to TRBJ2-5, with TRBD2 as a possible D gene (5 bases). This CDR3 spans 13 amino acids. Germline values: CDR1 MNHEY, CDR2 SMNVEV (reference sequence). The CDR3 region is CASRLALRGTQYF. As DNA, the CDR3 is TGTGCCAGCCGTTTAGCGCTCCGTGGGACCCAGTACTTC.

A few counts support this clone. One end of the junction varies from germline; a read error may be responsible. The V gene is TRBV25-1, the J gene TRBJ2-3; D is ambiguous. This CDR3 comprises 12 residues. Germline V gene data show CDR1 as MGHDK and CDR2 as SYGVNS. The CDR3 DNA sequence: TGTGCCAGCAGTCATCACACAGCTACGCAGTATTTT. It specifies CASSHHTATQYF. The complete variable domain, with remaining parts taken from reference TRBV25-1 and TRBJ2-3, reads EADIYQTPRYLVIGTGKKITLECSQTMGHDKMYWYQQDPGMELHLIHYSYGVNSTEKGDLSSESTVSRIRTEHFPLTLESARPSHTSQYLCASSHHTATQYFGPGTRLTVL.

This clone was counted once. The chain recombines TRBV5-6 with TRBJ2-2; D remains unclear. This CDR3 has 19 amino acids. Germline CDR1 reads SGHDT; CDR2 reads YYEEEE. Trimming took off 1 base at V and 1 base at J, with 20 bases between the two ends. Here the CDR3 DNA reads TGTGCCAGCAGCTTGTTGGTTGCTTCTCGACAAGTGAACACCGGGGAGCTGTTTTTT. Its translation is CASSLLVASRQVNTGELFF.

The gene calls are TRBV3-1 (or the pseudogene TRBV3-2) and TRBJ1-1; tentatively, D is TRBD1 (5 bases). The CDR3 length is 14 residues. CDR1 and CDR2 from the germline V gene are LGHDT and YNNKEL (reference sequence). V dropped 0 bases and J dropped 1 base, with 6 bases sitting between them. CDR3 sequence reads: CASSQDRANTEAFF. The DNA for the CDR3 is TGTGCCAGCAGCCAAGACAGGGCGAACACTGAAGCTTTCTTT.

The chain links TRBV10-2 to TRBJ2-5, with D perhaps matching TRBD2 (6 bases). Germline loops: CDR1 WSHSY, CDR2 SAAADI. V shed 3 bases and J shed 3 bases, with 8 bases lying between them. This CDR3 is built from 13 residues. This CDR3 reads CASSDPGEETQYF. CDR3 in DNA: TGCGCCAGCAGTGACCCGGGGGAAGAGACCCAGTACTTC.

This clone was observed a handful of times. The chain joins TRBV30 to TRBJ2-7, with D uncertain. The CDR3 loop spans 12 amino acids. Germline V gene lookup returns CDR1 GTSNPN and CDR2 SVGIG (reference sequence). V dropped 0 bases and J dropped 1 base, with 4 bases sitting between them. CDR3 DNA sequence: TGTGCCTGGAGTGTCCAATCCTACGAGCAGTACTTC. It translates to CAWSVQSYEQYF. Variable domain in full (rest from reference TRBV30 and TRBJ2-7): SQTIHQWPATLVQPVGSPLSLECTVEGTSNPNLYWYRQAAGRGLQLLFYSVGIGQISSEVPQNLSASRPQDRQFILSSKKLLLSDSGFYLCAWSVQSYEQYFGPGTRLTVT.

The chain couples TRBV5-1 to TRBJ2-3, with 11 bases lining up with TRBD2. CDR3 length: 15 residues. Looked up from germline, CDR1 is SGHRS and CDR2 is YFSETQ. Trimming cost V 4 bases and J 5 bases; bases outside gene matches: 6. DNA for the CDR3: TGCGCCAGCAGCCTTAGCGGGAGGGCCGGAGATACGCAGTATTTT. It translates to CASSLSGRAGDTQYF.

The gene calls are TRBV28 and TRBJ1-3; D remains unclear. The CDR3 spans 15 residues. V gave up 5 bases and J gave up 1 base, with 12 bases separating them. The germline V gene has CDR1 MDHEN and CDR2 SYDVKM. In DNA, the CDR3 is TGTGCCAGCAGTACCCGGGGAGCTTCTGGAAACACCATATATTTT. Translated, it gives CASSTRGASGNTIYF.